These 17 T cell receptor beta chains came from one sample sequenced in a study of blood T cell repertoires in COVID-19. Data came from immunoSEQ multiplex PCR; TCRdb stores just in-frame clones and leaves some out. The sample has 150,000 or so clones, around 84% seen once. Material: peripheral blood. The receptor source for this set is a human donor with acute or convalescent COVID-19. The donor label of this sample is uncertain.

The rearrangement joins TRBV11-2 to TRBJ2-3, with TRBD1 identical over 8 bases. The germline V gene encodes CDR1 SGHAT and CDR2 FQNNGV. V was clipped by 4 bases and J by 1 base; unmatched bases: 7. This CDR3 is built from 16 residues. CDR3 in amino acids: CASSWGAGGGTDTQYF. The CDR3, as DNA: TGTGCCAGCAGCTGGGGGGCAGGGGGCGGCACAGATACGCAGTATTTT.

This rearrangement joins TRBV3-1 (or the pseudogene TRBV3-2) to TRBJ1-2, with D tentatively TRBD1 (5 bases). The CDR3 is 14 residues long. Germline lookup yields CDR1 LGHDT and CDR2 YNNKEL (reference sequence). The V gene lost 3 bases and the J gene lost 4 bases, with 12 bases spanning the gap. The CDR3 region is CASSQAGGGYGYTF. CDR3 in DNA: TGTGCCAGCAGCCAGGCTGGGGGAGGCTATGGCTACACCTTC.

The J gene is TRBJ2-1, the V gene TRBV7-2, with D perhaps matching TRBD1 (5 bases). Germline V gene lookup returns CDR1 SGHTA and CDR2 FQGNSA. V was shortened by 5 bases and J by 6 bases, with 14 bases between the two germline ends. The CDR3 is 14 amino acids. CDR3 sequence reads: CASSQLGPFNEQFF. The CDR3 nucleotides read TGTGCCAGCAGCCAGTTGGGGCCTTTCAATGAGCAGTTCTTC.

V gene TRBV7-2 combines with J gene TRBJ1-5; 10 bases are shared with TRBD1. The CDR3 spans 15 residues. Germline values: CDR1 SGHTA, CDR2 FQGNSA. Trimming removed 5 bases from V and 3 bases from J; junction bases left unmatched: 4. This chain's CDR3 is CASSRGTGDNQPQHF. CDR3 sequence (DNA): TGTGCCAGCAGCAGGGGGACAGGGGACAATCAGCCCCAGCATTTT.

The rearrangement uses TRBV1 and TRBJ1-2; the listed D gene, TRBD1, was not tested against the DNA. TRBV1 is noted as a pseudogene. The CDR3 loop spans 16 amino acids. CDR3 in amino acids: CTSSQTTGRLNYGYTF. CDR3 nucleotides: TGCACCAGCAGCCAGACTACAGGGCGTTTGAACTATGGCTACACCTTC.

DNA for the CDR3: TGTGCCTGGAGTGTAGGGGACTCCCGGGGGAGGGAGACCCAGTACTTC. It is translated as CAWSVGDSRGRETQYF. The V and J genes are TRBV30 and TRBJ2-5; possibly TRBD2 for D (6 bases). Germline CDR1 GTSNPN, CDR2 SVGIG (reference sequence). Between the trimmed V and J ends, which lost 0 bases and 5 bases, there was a span of 19 bases. The CDR3 extends over 16 amino acids.

The rearrangement joins TRBV7-2 to TRBJ1-3; D remains unclear. This CDR3 is 12 amino acids long. Germline V gene lookup returns CDR1 SGHTA and CDR2 FQGNSA. The V and J ends lost 1 base and 10 bases respectively, with 8 bases between them. As DNA, the CDR3 is TGTGCCAGCAGCTTAGTTGGGAGGACCATATATTTT. As protein: CASSLVGRTIYF.

This chain links TRBV11-3 with TRBJ1-2, with 12 bases that match TRBD1. Looked up from germline, CDR1 is SGHNT and CDR2 is YENEEA. Germline trimming cut 4 bases from V and 6 bases from J; bases unmatched to any gene: 9. This CDR3 comprises 16 residues. The CDR3 DNA reads as TGTGCCAGCAGCTCCGGGACAGGGGGCTTTTCACATGGCTACACCTTC. Translated: CASSSGTGGFSHGYTF.

The genes are TRBV7-3 and TRBJ2-5; a possible D gene is TRBD2 (5 bases). This CDR3 contains 15 residues. CDR1 SGHTA and CDR2 FQGTGA come from the germline V gene. The germline V and J ends were trimmed by 7 bases and 3 bases, with 18 bases remaining between them. The CDR3 DNA is TGTGCCAGCACAATGGGCAGCGGTTCTGAAGAGACCCAGTACTTC. Translated: CASTMGSGSEETQYF.

The chain carries TRBV5-4 and TRBJ2-2; D might be TRBD2 (7 bases). There are 15 residues in the CDR3. Germline V lookup: CDR1 SGHNT, CDR2 YYREEE (reference sequence). With 4 bases removed from V and 5 bases from J, the gap between germline ends came to 15 bases. CDR3 loop: CASSRGAGYTGELFF. In DNA form, the CDR3 reads TGTGCCAGCAGCCGGGGGGCTGGGTATACCGGGGAGCTGTTTTTT.

As concerns this clone: Other nucleotide sequences from this sample produce the same CDR3. This chain uses TRBV28 with TRBJ1-6; D is possibly TRBD1 (5 bases). The V end lost 2 bases, the J end lost 10 bases, and 21 bases lay between the germline ends. Germline V gene lookup returns CDR1 MDHEN and CDR2 SYDVKM. The CDR3 is 17 amino acids. The CDR3, as DNA: TGTGCCAGCAGTTTAGGCCTCGGGGGAGGAAGTAGATCACCCCTCCACTTT. Translated: CASSLGLGGGSRSPLHF.

The chain combines TRBV6-2 or TRBV6-3 with TRBJ1-1; D perhaps matches TRBD1 (6 bases). Germline V gives CDR1 MNHEY, CDR2 SVGEGT. Trimming pared 5 bases from V and 4 bases from J, leaving 17 bases between. The CDR3 covers 15 residues. In DNA form, the CDR3 reads TGTGCCAGCAGTCCCGGACAGTTACGGGGCACTGAAGCTTTCTTT. This translates into CASSPGQLRGTEAFF.

CDR3 DNA sequence: TGTGCCAGTAGTGAGCCGGGACAGCGTAATCCCAAAGCTTTCTTT. It codes for CASSEPGQRNPKAFF. The chain has TRBV19 and TRBJ1-1, with 7 bases that match TRBD1. Trimming took 5 bases from V and 9 from J; bases not matched to a gene: 15. This CDR3 region has 15 residues. Germline assignment: CDR1 LNHDA and CDR2 SQIVND (reference sequence).

The chain uses TRBV7-9 and TRBJ1-6; D gene ambiguous. V was cut by 2 bases and J by 6 bases, with 8 bases left in between. CDR1 is SEHNR and CDR2 is FQNEAQ in the germline V gene (reference sequence). The CDR3 totals 14 residues. The CDR3 sequence: CASSLRGSNSPLHF. The CDR3 DNA reads as TGTGCCAGCAGCTTACGGGGTAGTAATTCACCCCTCCACTTT. Together with reference TRBV7-9 and TRBJ1-6, the CDR3 gives the full variable domain: DTGVSQNPRHKITKRGQNVTFRCDPISEHNRLYWYRQTLGQGPEFLTYFQNEAQLEKSRLLSDRFSAERPKGSFSTLEIQRTEQGDSAMYLCASSLRGSNSPLHFGNGTRLTVT.

This clone occurred once. The rearrangement links TRBV28 to TRBJ1-1; D is uncertain. The length of the CDR3 is 12 residues. Per germline, CDR1 MDHEN and CDR2 SYDVKM. The ends were cut back, 9 bases at V and 1 base at J, with 9 bases in the middle. The DNA for the CDR3 is TGTGCCAGTGGGAGCAGGAACACTGAAGCTTTCTTT. Its protein product is CASGSRNTEAFF. Full variable domain (remainder filled in from reference TRBV28 and TRBJ1-1): DVKVTQSSRYLVKRTGEKVFLECVQDMDHENMFWYRQDPGLGLRLIYFSYDVKMKEKGDIPEGYSVSREKKERFSLILESASTNQTSMYLCASGSRNTEAFFGQGTRLTVV.

The gene calls are TRBV9 and TRBJ1-2; D might be TRBD1 (6 bases). V was trimmed by 0 bases and J by 7 bases, leaving 16 bases between them. The CDR3 runs to 15 residues. Per the germline V gene, CDR1 is SGDLS and CDR2 is YYNGEE. The CDR3 reads CASSVDPTGFGGYTF. As DNA, the CDR3 is TGTGCCAGCAGCGTAGACCCGACAGGTTTCGGTGGCTACACCTTC.

The chain is built from TRBV6-1 and TRBJ1-5; D gene unclear. Germline V gene data show CDR1 as MNHNS and CDR2 as SASEGT. Trimming removed 0 bases from V and 2 bases from J, with 14 bases in between. This CDR3 is built from 17 residues. CDR3 nucleotides: TGTGCCAGCAGTGAAGCGTTGAAGACACACGGCAATCAGCCCCAGCATTTT. Protein sequence: CASSEALKTHGNQPQHF.